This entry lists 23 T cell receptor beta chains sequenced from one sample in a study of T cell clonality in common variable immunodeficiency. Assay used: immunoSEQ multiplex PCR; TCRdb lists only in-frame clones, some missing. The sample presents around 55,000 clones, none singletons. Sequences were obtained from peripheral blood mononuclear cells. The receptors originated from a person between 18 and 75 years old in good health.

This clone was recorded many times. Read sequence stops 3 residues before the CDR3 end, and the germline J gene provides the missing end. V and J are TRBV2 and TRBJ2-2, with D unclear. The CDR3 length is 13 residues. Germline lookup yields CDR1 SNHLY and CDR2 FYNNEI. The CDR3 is CASSEGHGEKLFF. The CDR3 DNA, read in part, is TGTGCCAGCAGTGAGGGCCACGGTGAAAAG.

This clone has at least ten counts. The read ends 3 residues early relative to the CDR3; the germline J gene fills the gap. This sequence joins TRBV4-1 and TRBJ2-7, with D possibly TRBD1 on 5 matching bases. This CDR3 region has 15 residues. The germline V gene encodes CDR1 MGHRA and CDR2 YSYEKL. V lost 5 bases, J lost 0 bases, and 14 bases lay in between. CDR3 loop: CASSADRTSSYEQYF. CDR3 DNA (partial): TGCGCCAGCAGCGCTGACAGAACGAGCTCCTACGAG.

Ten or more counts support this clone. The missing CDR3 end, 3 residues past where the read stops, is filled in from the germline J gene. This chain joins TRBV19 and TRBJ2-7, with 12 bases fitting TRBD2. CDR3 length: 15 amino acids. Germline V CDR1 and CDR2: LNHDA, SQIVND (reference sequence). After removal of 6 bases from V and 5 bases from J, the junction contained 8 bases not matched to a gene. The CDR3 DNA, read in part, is TGTGCCAGTAGCGCCCTAGCGGGAGGGCGGCACGAG. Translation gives CASSALAGGRHE. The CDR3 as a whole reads CASSALAGGRHEQYF.

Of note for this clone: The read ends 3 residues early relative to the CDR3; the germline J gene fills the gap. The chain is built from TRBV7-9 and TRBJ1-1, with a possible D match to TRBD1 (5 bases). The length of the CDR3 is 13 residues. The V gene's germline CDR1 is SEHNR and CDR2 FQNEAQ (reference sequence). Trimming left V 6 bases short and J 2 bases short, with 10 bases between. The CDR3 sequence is CASSLQENTEAFF. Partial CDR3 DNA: TGTGCCAGCAGTCTACAGGAAAACACTGAA.

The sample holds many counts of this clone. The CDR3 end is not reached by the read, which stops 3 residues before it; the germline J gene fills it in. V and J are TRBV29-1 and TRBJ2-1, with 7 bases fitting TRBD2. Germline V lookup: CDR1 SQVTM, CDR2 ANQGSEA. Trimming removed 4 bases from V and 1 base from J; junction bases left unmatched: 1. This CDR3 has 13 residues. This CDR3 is CSVGGSSYNEQFF. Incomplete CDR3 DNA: TGCAGCGTTGGCGGGAGTTCCTACAATGAG.

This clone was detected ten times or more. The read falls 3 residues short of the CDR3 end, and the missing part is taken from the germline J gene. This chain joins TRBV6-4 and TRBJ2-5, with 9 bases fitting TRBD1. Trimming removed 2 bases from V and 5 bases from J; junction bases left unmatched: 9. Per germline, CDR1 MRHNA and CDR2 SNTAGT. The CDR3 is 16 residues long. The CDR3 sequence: CASSDKGQGGPETQYF. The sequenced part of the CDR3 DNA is TGTGCCAGCAGTGACAAGGGACAGGGAGGGCCGGAGACC.

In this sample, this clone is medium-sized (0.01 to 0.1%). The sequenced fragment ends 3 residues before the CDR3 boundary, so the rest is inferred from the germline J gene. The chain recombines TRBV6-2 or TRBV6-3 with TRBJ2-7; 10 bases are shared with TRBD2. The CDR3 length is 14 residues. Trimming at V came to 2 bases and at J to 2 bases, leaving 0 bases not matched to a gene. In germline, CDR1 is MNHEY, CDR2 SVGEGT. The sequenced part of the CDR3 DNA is TGTGCCAGCAGTTACGGGACTAGCGCCTACGAG. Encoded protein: CASSYGTSAYE. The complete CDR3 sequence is CASSYGTSAYEQYF.

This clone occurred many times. The sequenced CDR3 bases are TGTGCCAGTAGCCCTTCTAATTCACCC. It codes for CASSPSNSP. The full-length CDR3 reads as CASSPSNSPLHF. The chain employs TRBV19 and TRBJ1-6; D is undetermined. Coverage ceases 3 residues before the CDR3 finishes, and the germline J gene fills in the end. The CDR3 is 12 residues long. Trimming shortened V by 6 bases and J by 6 bases, and 6 bases separated the two germline ends. CDR1 and CDR2 from the germline V gene are LNHDA and SQIVND (reference sequence). The full variable domain, completed using reference TRBV19 and TRBJ1-6, is DGGITQSPKYLFRKEGQNVTLSCEQNLNHDAMYWYRQDPGQGLRLIYYSQIVNDFQKGDIAEGYSVSREKKESFPLTVTSAQKNPTAFYLCASSPSNSPLHFGNGTRLTVT.

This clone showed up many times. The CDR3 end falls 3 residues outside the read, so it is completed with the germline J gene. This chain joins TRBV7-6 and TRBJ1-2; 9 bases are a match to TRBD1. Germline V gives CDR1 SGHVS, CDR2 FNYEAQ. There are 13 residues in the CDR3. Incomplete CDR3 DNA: TGTGCCAGCAGCCCCAGTACAGGGGGCGGC. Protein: CASSPSTGGG. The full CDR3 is CASSPSTGGGYTF.

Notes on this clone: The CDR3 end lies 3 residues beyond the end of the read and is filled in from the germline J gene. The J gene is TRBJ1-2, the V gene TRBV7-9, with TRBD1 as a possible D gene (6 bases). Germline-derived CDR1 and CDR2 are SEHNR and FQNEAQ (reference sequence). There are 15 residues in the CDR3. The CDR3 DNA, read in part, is TGTGCCAGCAGTTTATCCACGGGGGGCGGATACGAC. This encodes CASSLSTGGGYD. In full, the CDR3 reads CASSLSTGGGYDYTF.

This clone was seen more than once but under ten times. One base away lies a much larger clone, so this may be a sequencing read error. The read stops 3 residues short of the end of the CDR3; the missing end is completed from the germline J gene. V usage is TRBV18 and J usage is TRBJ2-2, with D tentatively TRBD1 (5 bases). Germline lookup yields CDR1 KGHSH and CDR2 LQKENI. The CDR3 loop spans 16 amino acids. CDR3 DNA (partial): TGTGCCAGCTCACCCCGGAAGGGCTCTGGGGCCAACGTG. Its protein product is CASSPRKGSGANV. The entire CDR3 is CASSPRKGSGANVLFF.

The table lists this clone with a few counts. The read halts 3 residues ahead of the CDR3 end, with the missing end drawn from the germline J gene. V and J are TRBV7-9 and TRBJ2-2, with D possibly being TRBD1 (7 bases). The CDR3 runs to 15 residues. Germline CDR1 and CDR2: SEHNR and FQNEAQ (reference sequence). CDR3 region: CASSAEGAGYEKLFF. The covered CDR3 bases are TGTGCCAGCAGCGCCGAGGGGGCGGGATATGAAAAG.

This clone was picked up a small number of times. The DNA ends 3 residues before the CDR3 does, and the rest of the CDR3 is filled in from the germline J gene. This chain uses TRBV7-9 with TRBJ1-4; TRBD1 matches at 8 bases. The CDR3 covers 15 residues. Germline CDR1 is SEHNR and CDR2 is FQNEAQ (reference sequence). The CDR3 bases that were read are TGTGCCAGCAGCTTAGAAACAGGGGGTAGGTCACCA. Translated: CASSLETGGRSP. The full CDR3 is CASSLETGGRSPLFF.

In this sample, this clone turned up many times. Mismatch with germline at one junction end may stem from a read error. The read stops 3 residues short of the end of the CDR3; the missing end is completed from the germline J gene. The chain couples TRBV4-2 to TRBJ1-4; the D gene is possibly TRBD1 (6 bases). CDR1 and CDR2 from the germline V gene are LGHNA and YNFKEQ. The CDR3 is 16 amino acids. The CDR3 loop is CASSQEGGQANEKLFF. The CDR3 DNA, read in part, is TGCGCCAGCAGCCAAGAAGGGGGACAAGCTAATGAAAAA.

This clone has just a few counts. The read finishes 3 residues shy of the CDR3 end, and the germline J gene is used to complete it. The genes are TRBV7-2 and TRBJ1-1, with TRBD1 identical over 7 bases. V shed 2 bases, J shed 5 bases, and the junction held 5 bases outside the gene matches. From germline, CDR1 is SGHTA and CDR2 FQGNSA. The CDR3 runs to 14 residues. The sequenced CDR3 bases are TGTGCCAGCAGCTTATTACAGGGGAGTACTGAA. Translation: CASSLLQGSTE. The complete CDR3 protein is CASSLLQGSTEAFF. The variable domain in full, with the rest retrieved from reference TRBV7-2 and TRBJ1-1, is GAGVSQSPSNKVTEKGKDVELRCDPISGHTALYWYRQSLGQGLEFLIYFQGNSAPDKSGLPSDRFSAERTGGSVSTLTIQRTQQEDSAVYLCASSLLQGSTEAFFGQGTRLTVV.

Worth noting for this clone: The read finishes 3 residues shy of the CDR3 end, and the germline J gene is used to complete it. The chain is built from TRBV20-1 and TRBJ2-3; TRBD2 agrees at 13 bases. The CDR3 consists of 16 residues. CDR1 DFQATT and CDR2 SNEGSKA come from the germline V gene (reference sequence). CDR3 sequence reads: CSARDRGLAGLETQYF. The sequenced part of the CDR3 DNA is TGCAGTGCTAGAGATCGGGGACTAGCGGGATTAGAGACG.

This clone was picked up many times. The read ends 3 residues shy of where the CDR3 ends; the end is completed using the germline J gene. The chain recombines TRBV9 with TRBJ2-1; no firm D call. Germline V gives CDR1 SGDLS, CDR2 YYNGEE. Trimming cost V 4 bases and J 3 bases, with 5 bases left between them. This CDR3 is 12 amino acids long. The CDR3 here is CASSPFYNEQFF. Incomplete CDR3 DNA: TGTGCCAGCAGCCCTTTCTACAATGAG.

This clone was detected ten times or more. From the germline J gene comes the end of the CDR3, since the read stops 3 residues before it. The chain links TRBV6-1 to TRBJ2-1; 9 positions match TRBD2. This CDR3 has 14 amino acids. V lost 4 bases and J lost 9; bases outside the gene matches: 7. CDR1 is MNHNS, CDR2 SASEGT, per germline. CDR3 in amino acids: CASSGTGLAGEQFF. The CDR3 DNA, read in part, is TGTGCCAGCAGTGGTACGGGACTAGCTGGTGAG.

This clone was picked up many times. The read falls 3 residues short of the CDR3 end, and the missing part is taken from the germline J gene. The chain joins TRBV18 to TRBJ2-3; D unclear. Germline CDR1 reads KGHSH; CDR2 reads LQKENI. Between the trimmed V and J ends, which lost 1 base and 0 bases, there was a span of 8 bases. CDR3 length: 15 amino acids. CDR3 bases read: TGTGCCAGCTCACCACGGGCAGCTAGCACAGATACG. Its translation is CASSPRAASTDT. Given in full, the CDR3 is CASSPRAASTDTQYF.

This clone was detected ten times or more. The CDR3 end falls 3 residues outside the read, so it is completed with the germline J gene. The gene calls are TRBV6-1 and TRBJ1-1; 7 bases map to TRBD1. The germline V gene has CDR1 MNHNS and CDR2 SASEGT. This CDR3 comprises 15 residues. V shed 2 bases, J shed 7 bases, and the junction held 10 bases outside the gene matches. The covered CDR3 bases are TGTGCCAGCAGTGAAAGACAGGGCGTTTATGGTGAA. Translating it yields CASSERQGVYGE. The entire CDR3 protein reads CASSERQGVYGEAFF.

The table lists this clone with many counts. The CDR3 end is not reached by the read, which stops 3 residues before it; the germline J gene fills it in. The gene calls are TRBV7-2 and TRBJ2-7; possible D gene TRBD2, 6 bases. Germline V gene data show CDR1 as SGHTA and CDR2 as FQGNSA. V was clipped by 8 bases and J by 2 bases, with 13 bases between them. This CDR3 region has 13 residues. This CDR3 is CASCRDFTYEQYF. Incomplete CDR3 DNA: TGTGCCAGCTGCCGGGACTTCACCTACGAG.

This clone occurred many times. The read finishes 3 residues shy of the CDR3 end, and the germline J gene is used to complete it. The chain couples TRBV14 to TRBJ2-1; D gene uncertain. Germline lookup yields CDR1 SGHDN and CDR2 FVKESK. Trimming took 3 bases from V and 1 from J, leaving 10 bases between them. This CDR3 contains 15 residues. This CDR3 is CASSHNTWSYNEQFF. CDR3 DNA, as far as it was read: TGTGCCAGCAGCCACAACACCTGGTCCTACAATGAG.

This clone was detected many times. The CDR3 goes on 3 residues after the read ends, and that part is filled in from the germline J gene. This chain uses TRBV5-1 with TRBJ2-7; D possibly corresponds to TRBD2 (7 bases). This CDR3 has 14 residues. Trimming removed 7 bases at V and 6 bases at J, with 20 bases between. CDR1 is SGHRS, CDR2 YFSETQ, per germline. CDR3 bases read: TGCGCCAGCGGGGTTGGGGGGGGCGAGGTCGAG. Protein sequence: CASGVGGGEVE. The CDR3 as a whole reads CASGVGGGEVEQYF. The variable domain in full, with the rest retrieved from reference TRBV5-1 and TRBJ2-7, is KAGVTQTPRYLIKTRGQQVTLSCSPISGHRSVSWYQQTPGQGLQFLFEYFSETQRNKGNFPGRFSGRQFSNSRSEMNVSTLELGDSALYLCASGVGGGEVEQYFGPGTRLTVT.